This T cell receptor (beta chain) was recovered during a study of blood T cells in healthy people across ages. General observations from the study: Roughly linear age-related decline in beta diversity appeared, significant by age around 42.

Primers used in a second PCR of about 6 to 12 cycles were a sample-barcoded 5' primer and a J-beta primer mix. The template-switch adaptor, which had 12 random nucleotides, put a tag on each cDNA molecule. TCRdb ran MiXCR on the 5' RACE reads and lists one entry per CDR3 protein. This table holds around 1,600,000 distinct CDR3 sequences, around 40% found once. Comment on this clonotype: Antigen specificity is unknown.

Looked up from germline, CDR1 is SQVTM and CDR2 is ANQGSEA. Trimming stripped 3 bases from V and 4 bases from J, with 13 bases between. The CDR3 totals 13 residues. Sequenced: blood. The receptor's source is a young woman in good health. This sequence joins TRBV29-1 and TRBJ2-7, with D possibly matching TRBD1 (6 bases). DNA of the CDR3: TGCAGCGTTGAGGGGGCAGGCGATTACGAGCAGTACTTC. It translates to CSVEGAGDYEQYF.